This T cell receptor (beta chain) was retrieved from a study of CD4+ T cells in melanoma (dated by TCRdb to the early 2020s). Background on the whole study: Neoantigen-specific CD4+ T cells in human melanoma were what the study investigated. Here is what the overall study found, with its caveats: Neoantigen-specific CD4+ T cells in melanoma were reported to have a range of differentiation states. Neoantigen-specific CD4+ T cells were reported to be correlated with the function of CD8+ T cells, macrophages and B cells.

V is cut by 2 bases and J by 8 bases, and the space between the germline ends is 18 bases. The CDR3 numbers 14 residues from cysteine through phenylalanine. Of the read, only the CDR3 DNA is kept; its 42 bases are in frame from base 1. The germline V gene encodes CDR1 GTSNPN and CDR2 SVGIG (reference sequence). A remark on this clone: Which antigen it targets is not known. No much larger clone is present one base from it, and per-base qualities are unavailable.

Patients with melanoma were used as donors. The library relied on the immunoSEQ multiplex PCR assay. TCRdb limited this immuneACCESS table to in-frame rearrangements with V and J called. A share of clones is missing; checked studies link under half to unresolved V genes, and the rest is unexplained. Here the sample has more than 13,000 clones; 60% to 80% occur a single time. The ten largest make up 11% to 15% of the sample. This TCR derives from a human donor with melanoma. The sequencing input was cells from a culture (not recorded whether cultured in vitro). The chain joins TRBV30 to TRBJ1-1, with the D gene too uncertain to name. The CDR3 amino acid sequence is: CAWSLDDLYFEAFF. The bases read TGTGCCTGGAGTCTGGATGACCTATACTTCGAAGCTTTCTTT.